In its sample, the clone carrying this T cell receptor beta chain was seen a few times. This entry comes from a study of metastatic and nonmetastatic thyroid tumors. Thyroid surgery had not been preceded by any treatment in any patient. Through MiXCR, TCRdb re-clonotyped the PCR reads. The table shows several thousand clones, with roughly 32% occurring only once. Trimming pared 0 bases from V and 6 bases from J, leaving 21 bases between. Germline lookup yields CDR1 DFQATT and CDR2 SNEGSKA (reference sequence). This CDR3 is 16 amino acids long. V usage is TRBV20-1 and J usage is TRBJ2-7; TRBD2 is a possible D gene (6 bases). The clonotype comes from a female donor with papillary thyroid cancer or a benign thyroid nodule (not recorded which). Some clones in this sample may be carry-over from other donors' samples. What was sequenced was adjacent normal tissue. The CDR3 sequence: CSARDRREPRTTEQYF. CDR3 coding DNA: TGCAGTGCTAGAGATCGCCGGGAGCCACGGACTACCGAGCAGTACTTC.